This entry lists 18 T cell receptor beta chains sequenced from one sample in a study of cytomegalovirus exposure and HLA in healthy donors (dated by TCRdb to about 2017). The method behind the library was the immunoSEQ multiplex PCR assay. The multiplex PCR relied on a mix of 60 forward primers for TCR Vbeta segments and 13 reverse primers for TCR Jbeta segments. Held by TCRdb, this immuneACCESS table contains in-frame sequences only and omits some clones. Under half of the omission traces to an unresolved V gene where checked; the cause of the rest is unknown. The sample has over 200,000 clones on record, approximately 80% of them singletons. The top ten clones comprise 3% to 4% of the sample. Sequenced sample: PBMCs. These receptors came from a male donor in good health and CMV-seronegative.

V usage is TRBV6-1 and J usage is TRBJ2-1; 10 bases match TRBD2. Germline lookup yields CDR1 MNHNS and CDR2 SASEGT. The trim removed 2 bases at V and 2 bases at J, leaving 3 bases unmatched. The CDR3 runs 16 residues. The CDR3 here is CASSERLAGPYNEQFF. The DNA for the CDR3 is TGTGCCAGCAGTGAACGACTAGCGGGTCCCTACAATGAGCAGTTCTTC.

This chain links TRBV10-2 with TRBJ2-7; D is perhaps TRBD2 (6 bases). The CDR3 has 16 amino acids. V gave up 0 bases and J gave up 2 bases, with 14 bases separating them. Germline V CDR1 and CDR2: WSHSY, SAAADI. The CDR3 loop reads CASSESWGDFTYEQYF. The CDR3 DNA reads as TGCGCCAGCAGTGAGTCATGGGGGGACTTTACCTACGAGCAGTACTTC.

This clone has just a few counts. The chain links TRBV7-2 to TRBJ2-7; D uncertain. Germline CDR1 reads SGHTA; CDR2 reads FQGNSA. The CDR3 loop spans 14 amino acids. Trimming stripped 0 bases from V and 3 bases from J, with 9 bases between. For the CDR3, the DNA is TGTGCCAGCAGCTTAGCTCCCGGTAGCTACGAGCAGTACTTC. Protein sequence: CASSLAPGSYEQYF.

The rearrangement links TRBV4-1 to TRBJ1-6; D not certain. This CDR3 region has 14 residues. V dropped 3 bases and J dropped 5 bases, with 8 bases sitting between them. Germline loops: CDR1 MGHRA, CDR2 YSYEKL. The CDR3 DNA sequence: TGCGCCAGCAGCCACGTCACTAATAATTCACCCCTCCACTTT. Amino acid sequence: CASSHVTNNSPLHF.

The chain combines TRBV2 with TRBJ2-7, with 10 bases fitting TRBD1. The V gene end was trimmed by 5 bases and the J gene end by 3 bases; junction bases not matched to a gene: 10. The CDR3 length is 16 residues. In germline, CDR1 is SNHLY, CDR2 FYNNEI. The CDR3 coding sequence is TGTGCCAGCAGTAGACAGGGGGCCAAATCAATCTACGAGCAGTACTTC. This sequence encodes CASSRQGAKSIYEQYF.

The J gene is TRBJ2-7, the V gene TRBV7-2; TRBD1 matches 9 bases. The CDR3 has 14 residues. Trimming took 6 bases from V and 5 from J; bases not matched to a gene: 8. The germline CDR1 and CDR2 sequences are SGHTA and FQGNSA. CDR3 sequence reads: CASRSGTGFHEQYF. As DNA, the CDR3 is TGTGCCAGCAGATCCGGGACAGGGTTCCACGAGCAGTACTTC.

The chain combines TRBV18 with TRBJ1-1, with a weak D call TRBD1 (6 bases). The CDR3 extends over 14 amino acids. In germline, CDR1 is KGHSH, CDR2 LQKENI. Trimming took off 6 bases at V and 1 base at J, with 12 bases between the two ends. CDR3 nucleotides: TGTGCCAGCTCCCCTGGACAGAAGAACACTGAAGCTTTCTTT. It is translated as CASSPGQKNTEAFF.

V usage is TRBV2 and J usage is TRBJ2-7, with TRBD2 matching 11 bases. CDR1 and CDR2 from the germline V gene are SNHLY and FYNNEI. The CDR3 is made up of 15 amino acids. V shed 6 bases, J shed 3 bases, and the junction held 7 bases outside the gene matches. This CDR3 is CASRVGLAGGYEQYF. Written as DNA, the CDR3 is TGTGCCAGCAGGGTAGGGCTAGCGGGGGGCTACGAGCAGTACTTC.

The chain employs TRBV15 and TRBJ1-1; 8 nucleotides agree with TRBD1. The CDR3 is made up of 11 amino acids. The V and J ends lost 3 bases and 11 bases, in that order; junction bases with no gene match: 2. Per germline, CDR1 LNHNV and CDR2 YYDKDF (reference sequence). CDR3 residues: CATSRTGAAFF. In DNA form, the CDR3 reads TGTGCCACCAGCAGGACAGGGGCGGCTTTCTTT.

The chain is built from TRBV7-6 and TRBJ2-7; 7 bases align to TRBD1. CDR3 length: 12 residues. V lost 4 bases and J lost 5; bases outside the gene matches: 2. The germline CDR1 and CDR2 sequences are SGHVS and FNYEAQ. Here the CDR3 DNA reads TGTGCCAGCAGCTGGACAGGTAACGAGCAGTACTTC. It encodes CASSWTGNEQYF.

The V and J genes are TRBV18 and TRBJ2-7; D might be TRBD2 (6 bases). Germline V gives CDR1 KGHSH, CDR2 LQKENI. V lost 0 bases to trimming and J lost 0 bases, with 9 bases between them. The CDR3 has 15 amino acids. The CDR3 nucleotides are TGTGCCAGCTCACCACCGGGACTGTCCTCCTACGAGCAGTACTTC. It yields the protein CASSPPGLSSYEQYF.

The chain uses TRBV19 and TRBJ1-1; D unclear. Germline CDR1 reads LNHDA; CDR2 reads SQIVND (reference sequence). This CDR3 comprises 13 residues. Trimming removed 7 bases at V and 0 bases at J, with 9 bases between. This CDR3 is CASTPVVNTEAFF. CDR3 DNA sequence: TGTGCCAGTACCCCGGTAGTGAACACTGAAGCTTTCTTT.

The chain is built from TRBV5-6 and TRBJ2-3, with 12 bases aligning to TRBD2. J gave up 6 bases and V 7 bases, and 12 bases lay outside the gene matches. This CDR3 is built from 16 residues. Germline assignment: CDR1 SGHDT and CDR2 YYEEEE. CDR3 sequence: CASENGLAGFGDTQYF. In nucleotides, the CDR3 is TGTGCCAGCGAGAACGGACTAGCGGGATTCGGGGATACGCAGTATTTT.

In regard to this clone: The missing conserved phenylalanine or tryptophan at the end of this CDR3 makes a read error likely. The chain joins TRBV19 to TRBJ2-4, with D possibly being TRBD1 (6 bases). Germline CDR1 LNHDA, CDR2 SQIVND (reference sequence). Trimming left V 8 bases short and J 3 bases short, with 14 bases between. The CDR3 length is 14 residues. CDR3 nucleotide sequence: TGTGCCAGTTCAAATCCGGGACACAAAAACATTCAGTACCTC. Protein: CASSNPGHKNIQYL.

The V gene is TRBV19, the J gene TRBJ2-1, with TRBD2 matching 7 bases. The V segment lost 5 bases and the J segment 7 bases; nucleotides outside the gene matches: 8. The CDR3 extends over 14 amino acids. Germline V gives CDR1 LNHDA, CDR2 SQIVND (reference sequence). The chain's CDR3 is CASSWAGEGNEQFF. CDR3 bases: TGTGCCAGTAGTTGGGCGGGAGAGGGAAATGAGCAGTTCTTC.

This clone was counted a single time. J is TRBJ1-2 and V is TRBV7-2, with a tentative D call TRBD1 (5 bases). Trimming took 2 bases from V and 1 from J, leaving 11 bases between them. Germline CDR1 SGHTA, CDR2 FQGNSA. CDR3 length: 15 residues. The DNA for the CDR3 is TGTGCCAGCAGCTTAAATGGCAGGGATAACTATGGCTACACCTTC. Translation: CASSLNGRDNYGYTF.

The chain recombines TRBV11-1 with TRBJ1-6; unclear D gene. Germline-derived CDR1 and CDR2 are SGHAT and FQDESV (reference sequence). CDR3 length: 14 residues. Trimming left V 2 bases short and J 8 bases short, with 10 bases between. Here the CDR3 reads CASSLHVSDSPLHF. CDR3 DNA sequence: TGTGCCAGCAGCTTACACGTTTCGGATTCACCCCTCCACTTT.

The rearrangement joins TRBV5-1 to TRBJ2-3; 8 bases map to TRBD2. With 5 bases clipped from V and 3 bases from J, the junction kept 8 bases outside the gene matches. The length of the CDR3 is 15 residues. Germline CDR1 and CDR2: SGHRS and YFSETQ. The CDR3 sequence is CASSSRGGRTDTQYF. The CDR3 DNA reads TGCGCCAGCAGTTCGAGGGGCGGGAGGACAGATACGCAGTATTTT.